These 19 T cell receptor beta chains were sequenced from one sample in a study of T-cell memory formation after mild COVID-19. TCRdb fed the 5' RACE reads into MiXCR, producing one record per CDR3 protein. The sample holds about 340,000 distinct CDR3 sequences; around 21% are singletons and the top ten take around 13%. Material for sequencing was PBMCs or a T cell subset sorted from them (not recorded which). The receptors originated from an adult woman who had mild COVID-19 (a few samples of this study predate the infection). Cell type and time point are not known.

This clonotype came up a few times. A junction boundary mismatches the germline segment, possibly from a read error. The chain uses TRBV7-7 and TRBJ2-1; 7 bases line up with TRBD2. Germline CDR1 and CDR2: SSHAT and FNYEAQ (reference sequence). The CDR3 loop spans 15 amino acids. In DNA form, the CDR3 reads TGTGCTAGCAGCCCCGGATGGGGGGGAGACAATGAGCAGTTCTTC. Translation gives CASSPGWGGDNEQFF. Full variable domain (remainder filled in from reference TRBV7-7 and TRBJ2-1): GAGVSQSPRYKVTKRGQDVTLRCDPISSHATLYWYQQALGQGPEFLTYFNYEAQPDKSGLPSDRFSAERPEGSISTLTIQRTEQRDSAMYRCASSPGWGGDNEQFFGPGTRLTVL.

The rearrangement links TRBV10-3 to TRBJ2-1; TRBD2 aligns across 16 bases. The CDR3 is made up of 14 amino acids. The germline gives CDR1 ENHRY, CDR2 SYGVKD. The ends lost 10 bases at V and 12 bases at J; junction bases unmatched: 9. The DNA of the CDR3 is TGTGCCAACGCCGGGACTAGCGGGGGGGCTCGGCAGTTCTTC. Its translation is CANAGTSGGARQFF.

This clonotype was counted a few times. The CDR3 loop reads CASSLKKNWVSGNTIYF. DNA for the CDR3: TGTGCCAGCAGCTTGAAGAAGAATTGGGTCTCTGGAAACACCATATATTTT. The genes are TRBV11-2 and TRBJ1-3; D gene uncertain. This CDR3 contains 17 residues. From germline, CDR1 is SGHAT and CDR2 FQNNGV. Trimming removed 3 bases at V and 0 bases at J, with 15 bases between.

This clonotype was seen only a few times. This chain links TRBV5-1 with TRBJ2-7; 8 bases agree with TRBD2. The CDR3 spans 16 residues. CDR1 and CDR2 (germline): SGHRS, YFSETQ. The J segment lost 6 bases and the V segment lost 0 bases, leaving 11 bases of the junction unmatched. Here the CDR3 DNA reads TGCGCCAGCAGCTTGGGTACGGGAGGGTTTGACCGCGAGCAGTACTTC. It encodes CASSLGTGGFDREQYF.

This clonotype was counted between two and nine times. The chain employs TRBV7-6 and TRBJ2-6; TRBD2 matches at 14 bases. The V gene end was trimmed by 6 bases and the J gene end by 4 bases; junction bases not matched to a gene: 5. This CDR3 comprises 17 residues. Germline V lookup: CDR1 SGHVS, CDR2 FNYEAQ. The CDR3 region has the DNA TGTGCCAGCAGGGGACTAGCGGGAGATTCCGGGGCCAACGTCCTGACTTTC. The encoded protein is CASRGLAGDSGANVLTF.

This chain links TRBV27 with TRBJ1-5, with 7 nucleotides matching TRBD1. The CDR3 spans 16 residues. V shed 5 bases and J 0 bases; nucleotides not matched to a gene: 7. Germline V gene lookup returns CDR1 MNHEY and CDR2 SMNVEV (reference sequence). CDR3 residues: CASSPNRGGSNQPQHF. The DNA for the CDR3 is TGTGCCAGCAGTCCCAACAGGGGTGGTAGCAATCAGCCCCAGCATTTT.

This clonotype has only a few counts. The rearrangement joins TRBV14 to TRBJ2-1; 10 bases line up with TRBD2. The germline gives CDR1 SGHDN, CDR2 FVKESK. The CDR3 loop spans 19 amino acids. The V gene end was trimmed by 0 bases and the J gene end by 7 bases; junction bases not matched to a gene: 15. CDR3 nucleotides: TGTGCCAGCAGCCAAGATAGAACGAGACTAGCGGGCTGGCGGAATGAGCAGTTCTTC. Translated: CASSQDRTRLAGWRNEQFF.

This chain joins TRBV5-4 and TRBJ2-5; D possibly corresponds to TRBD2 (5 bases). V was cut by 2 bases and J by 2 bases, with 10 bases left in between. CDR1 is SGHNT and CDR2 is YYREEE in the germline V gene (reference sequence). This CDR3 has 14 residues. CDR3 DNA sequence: TGTGCCAGCAGCTTTTCAACGGGGCAAGAGACCCAGTACTTC. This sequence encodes CASSFSTGQETQYF.

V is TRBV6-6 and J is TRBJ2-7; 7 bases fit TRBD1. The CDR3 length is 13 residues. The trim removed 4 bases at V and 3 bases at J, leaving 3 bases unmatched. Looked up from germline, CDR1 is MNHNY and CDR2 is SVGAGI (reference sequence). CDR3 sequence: CASSSGGFYEQYF. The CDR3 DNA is TGTGCCAGCAGTTCAGGGGGTTTCTACGAGCAGTACTTC.

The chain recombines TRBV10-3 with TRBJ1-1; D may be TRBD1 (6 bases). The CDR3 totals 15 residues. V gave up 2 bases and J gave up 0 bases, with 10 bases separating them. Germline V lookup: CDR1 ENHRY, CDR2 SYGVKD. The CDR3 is CAISERTDMNTEAFF. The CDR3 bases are TGTGCCATCAGTGAGCGGACAGACATGAACACTGAAGCTTTCTTT.

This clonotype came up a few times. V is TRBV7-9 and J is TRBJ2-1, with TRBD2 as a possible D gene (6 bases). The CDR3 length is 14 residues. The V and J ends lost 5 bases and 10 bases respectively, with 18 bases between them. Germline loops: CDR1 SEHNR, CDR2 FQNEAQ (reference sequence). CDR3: CASSPRLEGLEQFF. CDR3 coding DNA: TGTGCCAGCAGCCCCCGGTTGGAGGGGTTAGAGCAGTTCTTC.

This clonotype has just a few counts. The CDR3, as DNA: TGTGCCAGCAGCTTAGCAGGAGGGTATAATCAGCCCCAGCATTTT. Residues: CASSLAGGYNQPQHF. The chain links TRBV7-8 to TRBJ1-5, with D hard to call. Per germline, CDR1 SGHVS and CDR2 FQNEAQ. Trimming shortened V by 0 bases and J by 4 bases, and 10 bases separated the two germline ends. CDR3 size: 15 residues.

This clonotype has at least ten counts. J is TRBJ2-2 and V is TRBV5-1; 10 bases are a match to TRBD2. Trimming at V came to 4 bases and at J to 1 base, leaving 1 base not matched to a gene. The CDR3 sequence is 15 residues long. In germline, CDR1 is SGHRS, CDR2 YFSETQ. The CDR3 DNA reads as TGCGCCAGCAGCCGGACTAGCGGGAACACCGGGGAGCTGTTTTTT. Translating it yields CASSRTSGNTGELFF. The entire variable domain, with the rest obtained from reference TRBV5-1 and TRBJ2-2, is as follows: KAGVTQTPRYLIKTRGQQVTLSCSPISGHRSVSWYQQTPGQGLQFLFEYFSETQRNKGNFPGRFSGRQFSNSRSEMNVSTLELGDSALYLCASSRTSGNTGELFFGEGSRLTVL.

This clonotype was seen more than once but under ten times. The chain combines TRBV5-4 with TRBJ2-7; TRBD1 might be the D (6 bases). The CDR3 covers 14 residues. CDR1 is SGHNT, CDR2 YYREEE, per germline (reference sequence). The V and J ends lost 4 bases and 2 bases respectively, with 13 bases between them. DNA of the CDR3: TGTGCCAGCAGCCCAGGACAGCACACCTACGAGCAGTACTTC. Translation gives CASSPGQHTYEQYF.

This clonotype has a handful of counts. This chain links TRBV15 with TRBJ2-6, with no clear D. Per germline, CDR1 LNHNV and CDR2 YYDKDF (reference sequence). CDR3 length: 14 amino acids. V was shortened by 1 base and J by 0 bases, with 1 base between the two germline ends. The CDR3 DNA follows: TGTGCCACCAGCAGAGTCTCTGGGGCCAACGTCCTGACTTTC. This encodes CATSRVSGANVLTF.

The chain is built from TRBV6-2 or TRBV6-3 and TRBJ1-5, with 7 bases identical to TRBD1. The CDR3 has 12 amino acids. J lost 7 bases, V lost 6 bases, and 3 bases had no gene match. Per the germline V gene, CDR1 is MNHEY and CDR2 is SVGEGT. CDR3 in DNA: TGTGCCAGCAGAGACAGGGAACAGCCCCAGCATTTT. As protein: CASRDREQPQHF.

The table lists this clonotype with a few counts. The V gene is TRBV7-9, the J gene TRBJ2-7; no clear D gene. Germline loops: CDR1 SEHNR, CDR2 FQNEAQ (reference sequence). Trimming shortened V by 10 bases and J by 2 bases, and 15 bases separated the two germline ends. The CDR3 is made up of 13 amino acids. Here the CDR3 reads CAISRASAYEQYF. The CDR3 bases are TGTGCCATCTCCCGGGCGTCTGCCTACGAGCAGTACTTC.

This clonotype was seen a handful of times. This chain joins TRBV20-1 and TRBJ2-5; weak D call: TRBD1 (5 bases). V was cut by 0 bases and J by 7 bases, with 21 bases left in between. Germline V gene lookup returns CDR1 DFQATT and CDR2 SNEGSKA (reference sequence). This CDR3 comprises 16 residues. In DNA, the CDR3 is TGCAGTGCTAGAGACCAACAGGCCGGAACGGACGGGACCCAGTACTTC. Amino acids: CSARDQQAGTDGTQYF.

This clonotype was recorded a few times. CDR3 DNA: TGTGCCACCAGCTTCTTCCGGGACAAGGGGGAGACCCAGTACTTC. This encodes CATSFFRDKGETQYF. The chain combines TRBV15 with TRBJ2-5; D possibly corresponds to TRBD1 (6 bases). Per germline, CDR1 LNHNV and CDR2 YYDKDF (reference sequence). Trimming pared 5 bases from V and 5 bases from J, leaving 18 bases between. CDR3 length: 15 amino acids.